Listed below are T cell receptor beta chains from one sample, sequenced in a study of blood T cell repertoires in COVID-19. This table comes from immunoSEQ multiplex PCR, and its TCRdb copy is limited to in-frame clones, with some not included. The sample comprises a few hundred thousand clones, roughly 90% of which are singletons, and around 18% rests with the top ten. The specimen sequenced was PBMCs or T cells enriched from blood (not recorded which). Receptors were obtained from a woman aged 25 to 39 who had recovered from COVID-19. CDR3s include the opening cysteine and the closing phenylalanine or tryptophan. The D gene is left open where the match is weak. Part of the rows lack a size; the others show once, few, many or a class for expanded clones.

j_call: TRBJ1-6
d_call: TRBD1
clone_size: NA
v_call: TRBV7-2
cdr3_aa: CASSVDRGNSPLHF
cdr3_nt: TGTGCCAGCAGCGTAGACAGGGGTAATTCACCCCTCCACTTT

j_call: TRBJ1-6
d_call: NA
clone_size: NA
v_call: TRBV30
cdr3_aa: CAWSVQVHSPLHF
cdr3_nt: TGTGCCTGGAGTGTTCAGGTACATTCACCCCTCCACTTT

j_call: TRBJ2-1
d_call: NA
clone_size: NA
v_call: TRBV9
cdr3_aa: CASSVGGGHWNEQFF
cdr3_nt: TGTGCCAGCAGCGTAGGTGGGGGCCATTGGAATGAGCAGTTCTTC

j_call: TRBJ1-6
d_call: TRBD1
clone_size: NA
v_call: TRBV5-8
cdr3_aa: CASTFWTGFNSPLHF
cdr3_nt: TGTGCCAGCACCTTCTGGACAGGGTTTAATTCACCCCTCCACTTT

j_call: TRBJ2-2
d_call: NA
clone_size: NA
v_call: TRBV28
cdr3_aa: CASSFWTFPRGGELFF
cdr3_nt: TGTGCCAGCAGTTTTTGGACTTTCCCACGTGGCGGGGAGCTGTTTTTT

j_call: TRBJ1-2
d_call: TRBD1
clone_size: NA
v_call: TRBV28
cdr3_aa: CASSWTGTEGYTF
cdr3_nt: TGTGCCAGCAGTTGGACAGGGACTGAGGGCTACACCTTC

j_call: TRBJ1-4
d_call: NA
clone_size: NA
v_call: TRBV7-8
cdr3_aa: CASSLRPRESATNEKLFF
cdr3_nt: TGTGCCAGCAGCTTAAGACCGAGGGAGAGTGCAACTAATGAAAAACTGTTTTTT

j_call: TRBJ1-2
d_call: NA
clone_size: few
v_call: TRBV13
cdr3_aa: CASSSRGRVSATYGYTF
cdr3_nt: TGTGCCAGCAGCTCTAGGGGCAGGGTAAGCGCTACCTATGGCTACACCTTC

j_call: TRBJ1-5
d_call: NA
clone_size: once
v_call: TRBV21-1
cdr3_aa: CASSKEKLQGEHQPQHF
cdr3_nt: TGTGCCAGCAGCAAAGAAAAATTACAGGGAGAGCATCAGCCCCAGCATTTT

j_call: TRBJ1-1
d_call: NA
clone_size: NA
v_call: TRBV29-1
cdr3_aa: CSVEFVEAFF
cdr3_nt: TGCAGCGTTGAGTTCGTTGAAGCTTTCTTT

j_call: TRBJ1-3
d_call: NA
clone_size: few
v_call: TRBV2
cdr3_aa: CASSPSSGSGNTIYF
cdr3_nt: TGTGCCAGCAGTCCCTCCTCGGGCTCTGGAAACACCATATATTTT

j_call: TRBJ2-5
d_call: NA
clone_size: NA
v_call: TRBV6-5
cdr3_aa: CASKDSSTQETQYF
cdr3_nt: TGTGCCAGCAAAGACAGCTCAACTCAAGAGACCCAGTACTTC

j_call: TRBJ1-5
d_call: NA
clone_size: once
v_call: TRBV21-1
cdr3_aa: CASSKDRTGLHSNQPQHF
cdr3_nt: TGTGCCAGCAGCAAAGACAGGACAGGGTTACATAGCAATCAGCCCCAGCATTTT

j_call: TRBJ1-2
d_call: NA
clone_size: NA
v_call: TRBV9
cdr3_aa: CASSIQNYGYTF
cdr3_nt: TGTGCCAGCAGCATCCAAAACTATGGCTACACCTTC

j_call: TRBJ2-1
d_call: TRBD2
clone_size: once
v_call: TRBV2
cdr3_aa: CASGASGLAGDNEQFF
cdr3_nt: TGTGCCAGCGGGGCGAGCGGACTAGCGGGGGACAATGAGCAGTTCTTC

j_call: TRBJ1-1
d_call: NA
clone_size: NA
v_call: TRBV5-6
cdr3_aa: CASSLGTVNTEAFF
cdr3_nt: TGTGCCAGCAGCTTGGGGACAGTGAACACTGAAGCTTTCTTT

j_call: TRBJ2-5
d_call: TRBD2
clone_size: NA
v_call: TRBV7-9
cdr3_aa: CASSKDGLAQETQYF
cdr3_nt: TGTGCCAGCAGCAAAGACGGACTAGCGCAAGAGACCCAGTACTTC

j_call: TRBJ2-2
d_call: TRBD1
clone_size: NA
v_call: TRBV30
cdr3_aa: CAWSTGTGATGELFF
cdr3_nt: TGTGCCTGGAGTACCGGGACAGGGGCCACCGGGGAGCTGTTTTTT

j_call: TRBJ1-2
d_call: TRBD1
clone_size: NA
v_call: TRBV28
cdr3_aa: CASTPGGTAYGYTF
cdr3_nt: TGTGCCAGCACCCCTGGAGGGACAGCCTATGGCTACACCTTC

j_call: TRBJ1-2
d_call: NA
clone_size: NA
v_call: TRBV2
cdr3_aa: CASRDGIYGYTF
cdr3_nt: TGTGCCAGCAGGGACGGGATCTATGGCTACACCTTC

j_call: TRBJ2-6
d_call: NA
clone_size: NA
v_call: TRBV5-1
cdr3_aa: CATALPGANVLTF
cdr3_nt: TGCGCCACCGCGTTACCCGGGGCCAACGTCCTGACTTTC

j_call: TRBJ2-5
d_call: NA
clone_size: few
v_call: TRBV7-8
cdr3_aa: CASSFQAGGETQYF
cdr3_nt: TGTGCCAGCAGCTTTCAAGCGGGTGGGGAGACCCAGTACTTC